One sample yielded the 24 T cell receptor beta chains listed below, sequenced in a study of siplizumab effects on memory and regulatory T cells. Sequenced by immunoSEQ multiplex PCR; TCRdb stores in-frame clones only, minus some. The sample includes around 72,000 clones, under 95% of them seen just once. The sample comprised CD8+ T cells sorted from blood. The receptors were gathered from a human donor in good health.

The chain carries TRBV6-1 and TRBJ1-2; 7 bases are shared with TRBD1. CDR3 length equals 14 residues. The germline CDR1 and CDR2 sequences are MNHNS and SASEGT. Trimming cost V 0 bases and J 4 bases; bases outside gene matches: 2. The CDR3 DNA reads TGTGCCAGCAGTGAAGCAGGGGGCGGCTATGGCTACACCTTC. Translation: CASSEAGGGYGYTF.

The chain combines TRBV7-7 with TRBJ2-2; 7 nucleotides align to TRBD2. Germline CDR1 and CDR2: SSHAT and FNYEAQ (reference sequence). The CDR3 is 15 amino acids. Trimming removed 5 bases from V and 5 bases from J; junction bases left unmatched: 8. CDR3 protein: CASSREAGITGELFF. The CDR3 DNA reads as TGTGCCAGCAGCCGGGAGGCGGGGATAACCGGGGAGCTGTTTTTT. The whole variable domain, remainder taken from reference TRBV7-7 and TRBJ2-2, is GAGVSQSPRYKVTKRGQDVTLRCDPISSHATLYWYQQALGQGPEFLTYFNYEAQPDKSGLPSDRFSAERPEGSISTLTIQRTEQRDSAMYRCASSREAGITGELFFGEGSRLTVL.

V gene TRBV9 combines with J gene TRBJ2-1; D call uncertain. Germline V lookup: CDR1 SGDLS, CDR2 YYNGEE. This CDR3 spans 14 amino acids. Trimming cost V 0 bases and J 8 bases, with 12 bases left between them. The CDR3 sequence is CASSVVGIPDEQFF. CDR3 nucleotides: TGTGCCAGCAGCGTAGTAGGAATCCCCGATGAGCAGTTCTTC.

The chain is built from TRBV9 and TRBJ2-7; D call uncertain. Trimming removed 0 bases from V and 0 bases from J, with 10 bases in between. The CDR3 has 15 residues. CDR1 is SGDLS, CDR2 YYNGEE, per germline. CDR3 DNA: TGTGCCAGCAGCGTAGGCTACAGCTACTCCTACGAGCAGTACTTC. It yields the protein CASSVGYSYSYEQYF. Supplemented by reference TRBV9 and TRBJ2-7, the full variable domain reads DSGVTQTPKHLITATGQRVTLRCSPRSGDLSVYWYQQSLDQGLQFLIQYYNGEERAKGNILERFSAQQFPDLHSELNLSSLELGDSALYFCASSVGYSYSYEQYFGPGTRLTVT.

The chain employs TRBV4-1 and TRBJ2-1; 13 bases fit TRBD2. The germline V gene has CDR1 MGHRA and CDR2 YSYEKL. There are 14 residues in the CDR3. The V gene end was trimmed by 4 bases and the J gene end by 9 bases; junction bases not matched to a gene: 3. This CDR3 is CASSPGLAGVEQFF. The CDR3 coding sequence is TGCGCCAGCAGCCCAGGACTAGCGGGAGTTGAGCAGTTCTTC.

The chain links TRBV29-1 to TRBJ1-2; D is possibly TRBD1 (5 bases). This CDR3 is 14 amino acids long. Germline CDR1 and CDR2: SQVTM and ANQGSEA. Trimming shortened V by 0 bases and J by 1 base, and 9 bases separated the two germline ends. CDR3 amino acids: CSVEDPGDNYGYTF. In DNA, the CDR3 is TGCAGCGTTGAAGATCCGGGGGATAACTATGGCTACACCTTC.

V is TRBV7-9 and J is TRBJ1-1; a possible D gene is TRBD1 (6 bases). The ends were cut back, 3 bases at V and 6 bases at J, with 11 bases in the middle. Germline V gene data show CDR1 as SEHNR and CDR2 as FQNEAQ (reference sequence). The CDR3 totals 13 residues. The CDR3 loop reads CASSFPGHPEAFF. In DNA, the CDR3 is TGTGCCAGCAGCTTCCCGGGACACCCTGAAGCTTTCTTT.

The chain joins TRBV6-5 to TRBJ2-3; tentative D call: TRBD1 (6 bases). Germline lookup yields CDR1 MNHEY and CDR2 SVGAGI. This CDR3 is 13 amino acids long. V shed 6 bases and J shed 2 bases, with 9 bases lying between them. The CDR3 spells CASRQGFTDTQYF. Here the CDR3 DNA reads TGTGCCAGCAGGCAGGGGTTCACAGATACGCAGTATTTT.

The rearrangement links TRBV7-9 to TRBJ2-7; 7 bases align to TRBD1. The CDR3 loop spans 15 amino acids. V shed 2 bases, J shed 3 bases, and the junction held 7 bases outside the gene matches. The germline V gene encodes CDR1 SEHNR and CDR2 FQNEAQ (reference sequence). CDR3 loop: CASSLTTGYRYEQYF. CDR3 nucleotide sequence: TGTGCCAGCAGCTTAACGACAGGGTACCGCTACGAGCAGTACTTC.

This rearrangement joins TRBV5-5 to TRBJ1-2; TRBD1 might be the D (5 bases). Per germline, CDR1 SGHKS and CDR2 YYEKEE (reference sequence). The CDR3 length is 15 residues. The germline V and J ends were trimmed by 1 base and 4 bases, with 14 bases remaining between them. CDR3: CASSLRRDASYGYTF. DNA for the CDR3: TGTGCCAGCAGCTTGAGAAGGGACGCGAGCTATGGCTACACCTTC. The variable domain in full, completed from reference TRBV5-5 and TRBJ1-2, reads DAGVTQSPTHLIKTRGQQVTLRCSPISGHKSVSWYQQVLGQGPQFIFQYYEKEERGRGNFPDRFSARQFPNYSSELNVNALLLGDSALYLCASSLRRDASYGYTFGSGTRLTVV.

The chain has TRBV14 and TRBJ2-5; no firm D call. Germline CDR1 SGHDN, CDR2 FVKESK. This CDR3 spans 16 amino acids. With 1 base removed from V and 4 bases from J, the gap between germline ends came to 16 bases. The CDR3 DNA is TGTGCCAGCAGCCAAGCAGGCGGCCCCGTGAGAGAGACCCAGTACTTC. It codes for CASSQAGGPVRETQYF.

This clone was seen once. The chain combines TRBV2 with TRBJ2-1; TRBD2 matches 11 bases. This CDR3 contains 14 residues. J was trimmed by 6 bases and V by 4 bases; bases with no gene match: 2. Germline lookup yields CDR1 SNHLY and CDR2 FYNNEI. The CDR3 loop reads CASSGLAGPNEQFF. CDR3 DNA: TGTGCCAGCAGTGGACTAGCGGGGCCCAATGAGCAGTTCTTC.

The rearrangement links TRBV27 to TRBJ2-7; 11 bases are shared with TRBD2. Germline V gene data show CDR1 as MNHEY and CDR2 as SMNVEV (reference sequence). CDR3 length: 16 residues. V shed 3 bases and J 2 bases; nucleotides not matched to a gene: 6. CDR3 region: CASSFMGTSGTYEQYF. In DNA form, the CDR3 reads TGTGCCAGCAGTTTTATGGGGACTAGCGGAACCTACGAGCAGTACTTC.

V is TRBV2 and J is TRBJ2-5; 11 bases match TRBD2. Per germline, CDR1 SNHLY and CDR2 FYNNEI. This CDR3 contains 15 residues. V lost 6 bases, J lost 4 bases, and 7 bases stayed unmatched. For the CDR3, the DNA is TGTGCCAGCAGAATACTAGCGGGGGAGGCAGAGACCCAGTACTTC. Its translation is CASRILAGEAETQYF.

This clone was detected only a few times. The CDR3 reads CASSQDSRGETYEQYF. CDR3 nucleotide sequence: TGTGCCAGCAGCCAAGATTCGCGGGGCGAAACCTACGAGCAGTACTTC. The chain uses TRBV4-2 and TRBJ2-7, with D possibly TRBD2 on 6 matching bases. The V end was cut by 0 bases, the J end by 2 bases, with 14 bases between. Germline CDR1 and CDR2: LGHNA and YNFKEQ. This CDR3 spans 16 amino acids.

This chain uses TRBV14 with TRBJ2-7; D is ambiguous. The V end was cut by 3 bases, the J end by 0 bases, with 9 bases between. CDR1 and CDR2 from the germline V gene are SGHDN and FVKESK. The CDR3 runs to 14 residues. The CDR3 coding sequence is TGTGCCAGCAGCCATCACCGCAACTCCTACGAGCAGTACTTC. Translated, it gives CASSHHRNSYEQYF. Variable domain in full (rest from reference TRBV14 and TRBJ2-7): EAGVTQFPSHSVIEKGQTVTLRCDPISGHDNLYWYRRVMGKEIKFLLHFVKESKQDESGMPNNRFLAERTGGTYSTLKVQPAELEDSGVYFCASSHHRNSYEQYFGPGTRLTVT.

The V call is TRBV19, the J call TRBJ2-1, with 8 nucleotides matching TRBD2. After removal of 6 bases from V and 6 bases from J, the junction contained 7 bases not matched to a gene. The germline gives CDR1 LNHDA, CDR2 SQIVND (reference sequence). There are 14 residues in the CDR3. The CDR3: CASSPPLAVNEQFF. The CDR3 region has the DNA TGTGCCAGTAGCCCCCCACTAGCGGTCAATGAGCAGTTCTTC.

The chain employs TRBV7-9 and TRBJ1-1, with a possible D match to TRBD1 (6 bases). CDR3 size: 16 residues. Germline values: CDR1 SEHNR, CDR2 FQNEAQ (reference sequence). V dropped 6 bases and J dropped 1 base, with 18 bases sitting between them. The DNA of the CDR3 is TGTGCCAGCAGTTGGGGGGCATGGGCAAAGAACACTGAAGCTTTCTTT. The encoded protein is CASSWGAWAKNTEAFF.

The CDR3 loop reads CASPQLPDTDTQYF. DNA of the CDR3: TGTGCCAGTCCACAGCTACCAGACACAGATACGCAGTATTTT. The genes are TRBV5-4 and TRBJ2-3; D ambiguous. The ends were cut back, 8 bases at V and 2 bases at J, with 15 bases in the middle. Per the germline V gene, CDR1 is SGHNT and CDR2 is YYREEE (reference sequence). The CDR3 is 14 residues long.

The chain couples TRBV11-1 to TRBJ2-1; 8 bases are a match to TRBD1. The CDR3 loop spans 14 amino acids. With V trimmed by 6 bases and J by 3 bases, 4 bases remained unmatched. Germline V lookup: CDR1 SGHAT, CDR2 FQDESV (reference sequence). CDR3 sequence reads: CASSRTGNYNEQFF. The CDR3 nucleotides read TGTGCCAGCAGTCGGACAGGGAACTACAATGAGCAGTTCTTC.

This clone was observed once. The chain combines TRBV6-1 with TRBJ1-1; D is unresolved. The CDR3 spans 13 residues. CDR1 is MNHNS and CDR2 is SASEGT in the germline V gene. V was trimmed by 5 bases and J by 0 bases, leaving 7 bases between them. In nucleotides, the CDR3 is TGTGCCAGCAGTCCGGGGATGAACACTGAAGCTTTCTTT. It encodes CASSPGMNTEAFF.

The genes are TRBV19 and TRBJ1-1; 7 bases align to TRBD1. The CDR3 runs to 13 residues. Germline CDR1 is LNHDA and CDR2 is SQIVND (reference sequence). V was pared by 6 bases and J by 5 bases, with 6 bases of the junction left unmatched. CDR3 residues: CASSTGVETEAFF. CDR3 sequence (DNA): TGTGCCAGTAGCACAGGGGTGGAAACTGAAGCTTTCTTT.

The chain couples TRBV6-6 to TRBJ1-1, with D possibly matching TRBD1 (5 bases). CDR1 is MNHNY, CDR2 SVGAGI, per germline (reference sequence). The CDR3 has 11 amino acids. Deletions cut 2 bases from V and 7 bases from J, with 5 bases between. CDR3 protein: CASSYTGEAFF. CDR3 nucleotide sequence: TGTGCCAGCAGTTACACAGGTGAAGCTTTCTTT.

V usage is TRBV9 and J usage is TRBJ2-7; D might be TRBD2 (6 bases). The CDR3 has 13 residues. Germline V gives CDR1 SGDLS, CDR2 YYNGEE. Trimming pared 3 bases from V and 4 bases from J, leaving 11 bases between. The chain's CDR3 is CASSAGTPYEQYF. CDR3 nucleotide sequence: TGTGCCAGCAGCGCTGGGACTCCTTACGAGCAGTACTTC.